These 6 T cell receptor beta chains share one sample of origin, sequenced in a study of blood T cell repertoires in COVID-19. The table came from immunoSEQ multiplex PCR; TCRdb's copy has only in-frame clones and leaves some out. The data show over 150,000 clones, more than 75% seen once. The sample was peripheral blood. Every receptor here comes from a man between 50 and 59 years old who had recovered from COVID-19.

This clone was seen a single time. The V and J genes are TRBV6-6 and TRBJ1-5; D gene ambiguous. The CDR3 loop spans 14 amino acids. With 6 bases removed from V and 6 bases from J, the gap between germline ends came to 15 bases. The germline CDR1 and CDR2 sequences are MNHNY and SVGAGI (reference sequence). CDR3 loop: CASRVKEWSQPQHF. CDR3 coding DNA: TGTGCCAGCAGAGTAAAGGAGTGGAGTCAGCCCCAGCATTTT.

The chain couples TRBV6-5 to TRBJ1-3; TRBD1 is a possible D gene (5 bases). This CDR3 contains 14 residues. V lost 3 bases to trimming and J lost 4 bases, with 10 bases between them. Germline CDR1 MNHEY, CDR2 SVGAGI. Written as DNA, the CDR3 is TGTGCCAGCAGTTATGACAGTATAGGAAACACCATATATTTT. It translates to CASSYDSIGNTIYF.

The CDR3, as DNA: TGTGCCAGCAGCTTAGCCGGGACTAGCGACACGCAGTATTTT. This codes for CASSLAGTSDTQYF. The V call is TRBV7-3, the J call TRBJ2-3, with TRBD2 matching over 10 bases. V shed 2 bases, J shed 9 bases, and the junction held 5 bases outside the gene matches. Germline V gene sequence: CDR1 SGHTA, CDR2 FQGTGA. The CDR3 is 14 amino acids.

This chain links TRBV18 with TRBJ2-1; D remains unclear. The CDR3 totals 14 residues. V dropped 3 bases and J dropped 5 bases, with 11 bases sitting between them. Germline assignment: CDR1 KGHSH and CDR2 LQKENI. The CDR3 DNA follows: TGTGCCAGCTCACCCGAACTAAAGAACAATGAGCAGTTCTTC. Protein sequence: CASSPELKNNEQFF.

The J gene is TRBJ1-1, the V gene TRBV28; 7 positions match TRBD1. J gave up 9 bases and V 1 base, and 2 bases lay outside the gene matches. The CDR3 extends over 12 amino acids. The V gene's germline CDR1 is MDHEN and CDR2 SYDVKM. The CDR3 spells CASSLLQGKAFF. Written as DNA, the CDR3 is TGTGCCAGCAGTTTATTACAGGGGAAAGCTTTCTTT.

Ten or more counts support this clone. CDR3 sequence: CSVGHLEAFF. CDR3 in DNA: TGCAGCGTGGGACACCTAGAAGCTTTCTTT. J is TRBJ1-1 and V is TRBV29-1; a weak D match, TRBD1 (6 bases). The CDR3 runs 10 residues. Trimming cost V 6 bases and J 8 bases, with 10 bases left between them. The germline V gene has CDR1 SQVTM and CDR2 ANQGSEA.